The 5 T cell receptor beta chains below were found in one sample sequenced in a study of shared clonotypes between healthy human individuals. Libraries were prepared by immunoSEQ multiplex PCR; TCRdb keeps only in-frame clonotypes and omits some of them. The profile covers under 600,000 clones, with almost 80% appearing a single time and about 12% taken by the ten largest. The material sequenced was PBMCs. These receptors were obtained from a woman between 40 and 50 years old in good health. Some clones in this sample may be carry-over from other donors' samples.

The chain employs TRBV27 and TRBJ2-5, with no clear D. The last part of the DNA fits TRBJ2-7 better; the J call may be wrong. Germline-derived CDR1 and CDR2 are MNHEY and SMNVEV (reference sequence). The CDR3 loop spans 13 amino acids. The CDR3 sequence is CASSFRGVGEQYF. The CDR3 DNA reads as TGTGCCAGCAGTTTCCGCGGAGTCGGCGAGCAGTACTTC.

J is TRBJ2-7 and V is TRBV29-1, with 10 nucleotides matching TRBD2. With 7 bases clipped from V and 6 bases from J, the junction kept 6 bases outside the gene matches. This CDR3 is 12 amino acids long. Germline V gene data show CDR1 as SQVTM and CDR2 as ANQGSEA. CDR3 sequence (DNA): TGCAGCGCCGGGACTAGCGCCCGCGAGCAGTACTTC. Protein: CSAGTSAREQYF.

This chain joins TRBV5-1 and TRBJ2-4; possible D gene TRBD1, 6 bases. CDR1 is SGHRS and CDR2 is YFSETQ in the germline V gene. Between the trimmed V and J ends, which lost 4 bases and 6 bases, there was a span of 14 bases. The CDR3 length is 14 residues. The CDR3: CASSVAGVLNIQYF. In nucleotides, the CDR3 is TGCGCCAGCAGCGTCGCAGGGGTTTTAAACATTCAGTACTTC.

V and J are TRBV2 and TRBJ2-1; D may be TRBD1 or TRBD2 (5 bases each). The V end lost 7 bases, the J end lost 0 bases, and 16 bases lay between the germline ends. Germline assignment: CDR1 SNHLY and CDR2 FYNNEI. This CDR3 is built from 16 residues. The CDR3: CASTSGRPLSYNEQFF. The CDR3, as DNA: TGTGCCAGCACCTCGGGACGGCCCCTCTCCTACAATGAGCAGTTCTTC.

V gene TRBV30 combines with J gene TRBJ2-1; 9 nucleotides align to TRBD2. Trimming removed 3 bases from V and 6 bases from J; junction bases left unmatched: 3. Germline CDR1 GTSNPN, CDR2 SVGIG (reference sequence). CDR3 size: 13 residues. The CDR3 coding sequence is TGTGCCTGGAGCCTGACTAGCGGCAATGAGCAGTTCTTC. Translation gives CAWSLTSGNEQFF.